This TCR beta chain was sequenced during a study of T cells after yellow fever vaccination (dated by TCRdb to between 2019 and 2020). About the full investigation: The SMART-Seq v4 Ultra Low Input RNA kit was used to prepare libraries from fractions with low cell numbers. Bulk TCR alpha and beta repertoires were sequenced longitudinally to track T-cell clones before and after primary and booster YFV17D yellow fever vaccination. Two healthy male donors made up the cohort, one aged 18 to 29 years and the other aged 30 to 40 years. Blood samples were taken at several timepoints before and after primary and secondary immunization, and bulk PBMC replicates and cell subsets were isolated.

TCR cDNA was made using 5'RACE template switching, a step that added a universal primer site and unique molecular identifiers. Priming for cDNA synthesis came from both the TCR alpha and TCR beta constant segments. Two PCR steps were used to amplify libraries, with sample barcodes and sequencing adapters being added in the second step. Libraries were sequenced on Illumina HiSeq 2500 (2x100 bp) or NovaSeq (2x150 bp). Per the source publication's procedure: MIGEC was used to demultiplex reads and collapse the reads into UMI consensus sequences, and MiXCR was used for V(D)J alignment. Vaccine-responding clonotypes were defined with edgeR using replicate PBMC samples, requiring FDR below 0.01 and a log2 fold change above 5 up to day 15. Each bulk clonotype was labeled CD4 or CD8 based on which sequenced repertoire, CD4 or CD8, contained the clonotype at higher abundance. Using fastp at Q25 and MiXCR, TCRdb reprocessed the public reads and kept productive beta chains. Each entry merges the rows of one CDR3 protein and shows their most common DNA and genes. The V and J calls, along with clone size, are taken from TCRdb and not from the paper's own processing. Present in this sample are 500,000 to 650,000 distinct CDR3 sequences, about a sixth of which were seen just once. Around 16% of the sample goes to the ten largest clones.

The treatment or condition label for this specimen denotes: live attenuated yellow fever vaccine strain. At each blood-draw timepoint, two biological replicates of bulk PBMCs were collected. A standard Ficoll-Paque protocol was used to isolate PBMCs from peripheral blood. RNA was extracted with TriZol from bulk PBMCs, CD4 and CD8 fractions, and dextramer-positive and dextramer-negative fractions. Study-wide findings and limitations: A small fraction of clonotypes showed up in both the CD4 and CD8 compartments, probably as a result of convergent recombination. Most clones expanded after primary vaccination were re-detected after the booster (almost 98% of CD4 and approximately 85% of CD8), suggesting broad memory maintenance. Compared with the primary T-cell response, the secondary T-cell response was weaker but faster, peaking on day 5 rather than day 15. Because abundant contaminating clonotypes from the bulk population could be contained in FACS-sorted repertoires, computational filtering was required. Only a couple of donors were included in the study, so the extent to which the findings can be generalized is limited.

A distance of 11 bases separates the germline ends of V and J, which lose 3 bases and 2 bases respectively. Spanning cysteine to phenylalanine, the CDR3 consists of 14 amino acids. Only the CDR3 DNA is retained, 42 bases long and in frame from the first base. A word on this clonotype: Its antigen is still unknown. Base quality data are lacking; no much larger clone is found one base away.

The chain is assembled from TRBV12-3 or TRBV12-4 and TRBJ2-7; no D gene can be assigned with confidence. This TCR came from a man between 18 and 35 years old who received the YFV17D yellow fever vaccine. Material: PBMCs, obtained less than 6 days after the first yellow fever vaccination. The CDR3 has the sequence CASSFITAPYEQYF. The DNA sequence reads TGTGCCAGCAGTTTTATCACAGCACCCTACGAGCAGTACTTC.